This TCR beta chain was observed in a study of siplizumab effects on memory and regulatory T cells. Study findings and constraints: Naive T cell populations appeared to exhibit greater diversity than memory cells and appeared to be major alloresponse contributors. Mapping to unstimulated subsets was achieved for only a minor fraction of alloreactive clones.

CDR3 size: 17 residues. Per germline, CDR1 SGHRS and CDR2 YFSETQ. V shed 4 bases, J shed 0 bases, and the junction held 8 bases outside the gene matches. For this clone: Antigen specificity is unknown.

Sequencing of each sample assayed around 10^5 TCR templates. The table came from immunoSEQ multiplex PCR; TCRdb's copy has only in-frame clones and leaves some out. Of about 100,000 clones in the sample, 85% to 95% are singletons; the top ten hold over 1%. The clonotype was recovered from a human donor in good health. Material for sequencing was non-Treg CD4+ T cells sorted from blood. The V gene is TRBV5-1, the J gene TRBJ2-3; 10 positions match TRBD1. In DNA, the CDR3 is TGCGCCAGCAGCCCAGACAGGGGGCGCAGGAGCACAGATACGCAGTATTTT. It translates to CASSPDRGRRSTDTQYF.